This T cell receptor beta chain was found in a study of T cell repertoires in cytomegalovirus infection. Study conclusions and caveats: Cumulative frequency of public TCR beta families picked out carriers of CMV plus the relevant HLA.

TCRdb fed the reads into MiXCR, producing one record per CDR3 protein. In the table there are over 250,000 distinct CDR3 sequences, less than 25% of which are singletons. This clonotype was counted a few times. The target antigen is unknown. V lost 6 bases to trimming and J lost 9 bases; unmatched junction nucleotides: 8. The CDR3 totals 13 residues. Germline V gives CDR1 SGHTA, CDR2 FQGNSA. The source was cultured PBMCs, collected from culture after CMV antigen stimulation. V usage is TRBV7-2 and J usage is TRBJ2-4, with 7 bases identical to TRBD2. The origin of this receptor is a human donor in good health (CMV status not recorded). Some clones in this sample may be carry-over from other donors' samples. CDR3 amino acids: CASSQAPGGIQYF. The CDR3 DNA reads TGTGCCAGCAGTCAAGCCCCGGGGGGCATTCAGTACTTC.